A selection of T cell receptor beta chains follows, all from one sample in a study of blood T cell repertoires in COVID-19. The protocol was immunoSEQ multiplex PCR, while the TCRdb copy is restricted to in-frame clones and leaves out a portion. The repertoire holds fewer than 700,000 clones, with about 88% as singletons. The sequenced sample consisted of peripheral blood. The source of these receptors is a woman in her forties or fifties with COVID-19, enrolled during active disease. The CDR3 runs from the conserved cysteine through the conserved F or W. D genes are given only for firm matches. Where a row states a size, it is once, few, many or the class of an expanded clone; other rows omit it.

CDR3nt,CDR3aa,j_gene,d_gene,v_gene,abundance
TGTGCCAGCAGCTTGGACAGGGTTAGTAGGGATGAGCAGTTCTTC,CASSLDRVSRDEQFF,TRBJ2-1,TRBD1,TRBV7-2,once
TGTGCCTGGGGACAGGGCCAAGAGACCCAGTACTTC,CAWGQGQETQYF,TRBJ2-5,TRBD1,TRBV30,.
TGTGCTAGTGTCCTAACCGGAAACACCATATATTTT,CASVLTGNTIYF,TRBJ1-3,.,TRBV12-5,.
TGCGCCAGCAGCTTGGGCCTCGGAATTGGACAGCTATCCTACGAGCAGTACTTC,CASSLGLGIGQLSYEQYF,TRBJ2-7,.,TRBV5-1,.
TGTGCCAGCGTAGATCGAGCGGGCCCCACAGATACGCAGTATTTT,CASVDRAGPTDTQYF,TRBJ2-3,.,TRBV2,.
TGTGCCAGCAGCTTGGGAATAGGGGGAATTTATGGCTACACCTTC,CASSLGIGGIYGYTF,TRBJ1-2,.,TRBV5-6,.
TGTGCCAGCATCGGGGGGACTTTCACAGATACGCAGTATTTT,CASIGGTFTDTQYF,TRBJ2-3,TRBD2,TRBV11-2,.
TGCAGTGCTGATAGAGGAGATACGCAGTATTTT,CSADRGDTQYF,TRBJ2-3,.,TRBV20-1,.
TGCAGCGTTGTCAGAGGCCCGATGAACACTGAAGCTTTCTTT,CSVVRGPMNTEAFF,TRBJ1-1,.,TRBV29-1,.
TGTGCCACCAGCGGGAGGGGGGGGTCCAATGAGCAGTTCTTC,CATSGRGGSNEQFF,TRBJ2-1,.,TRBV15,.
TGTGCCAGCAGCAAAGAAGGGGGGGTCCCCCTCCACTTT,CASSKEGGVPLHF,TRBJ1-6,.,TRBV21-1,.
TGTGCCAGCAGCCAGAAGGGGGGGATCGTTAATGAAAAACTGTTTTTT,CASSQKGGIVNEKLFF,TRBJ1-4,.,TRBV7-9,.
TGTGCCAGCAGCCGGACTGGGAGTTTAGGTACGCAGTATTTT,CASSRTGSLGTQYF,TRBJ2-3,.,TRBV11-3,.
TGTGCCAGCTCACCACCAAGAGTGGGTGAGGACACTGAAGCTTTCTTT,CASSPPRVGEDTEAFF,TRBJ1-1,.,TRBV18,once
TGTGCCAGCTGGGGACAGATGAACACTGAAGCTTTCTTT,CASWGQMNTEAFF,TRBJ1-1,TRBD1,TRBV2,.
TGCGCCAGCAGCCAAGGGCAGGTGGTTCATACTGAAGCTTTCTTT,CASSQGQVVHTEAFF,TRBJ1-1,.,TRBV4-1,.